Sequencing of this TCR beta chain was carried out in a study of T-cell memory formation after mild COVID-19. Each CDR3 protein gets one entry after TCRdb re-called the 5' RACE reads with MiXCR. The table includes some 440,000 distinct CDR3 sequences, around 27% detected once. Notes on this clonotype: Its antigen is undetermined.

Study outcomes and limitations: The CD4+ clones that contracted clustered mainly within CM and EM, and the CD8+ clones concentrated in EMRA. Within pre-infection memory, some responding clones were found, suggesting cross-reactive memory joined. CD4/CD8 balance held among clones contracting day 15 to 85, and later expanders leaned CD4+.

CDR3 length: 15 residues. V lost 6 bases and J lost 4; bases outside the gene matches: 7. Germline loops: CDR1 LGHNT, CDR2 FRNRAP. Specimen: PBMCs or a T cell subset sorted from them (not recorded which). The receptor's source is an adult woman who had mild COVID-19 (a few samples of this study predate the infection). Cell type and time point are not known. The J gene is TRBJ2-3, the V gene TRBV12-5; TRBD2 matches at 10 bases. The CDR3 sequence: CASGPGLAPADTQYF. Written as DNA, the CDR3 is TGTGCTAGTGGACCGGGACTAGCGCCAGCAGATACGCAGTATTTT.